This record covers a single T cell receptor (beta chain). Its antigen is not identified. This specimen comes from a study of STAT5B mutations in CD4+ large granular lymphocyte leukemia. The study, taken as a whole, reports: TRBV06-family usage was enriched in top patient clones (8/27) versus controls (2/35). Patient CD4-sorted repertoires stayed more clonal than healthy ones after leukemic-clone removal. Main leukemic clonotypes were patient-specific, but approximately 25% appeared at low frequency elsewhere.

The CDR3 is 18 residues long. Trimming at V came to 0 bases and at J to 4 bases, leaving 12 bases not matched to a gene. Germline V gene lookup returns CDR1 SGDLS and CDR2 YYNGEE. Original methodology: Lowest detectable productive clonotype frequency was 2.59 x 10-5. Clones were read by immunoSEQ multiplex PCR, and TCRdb kept only the in-frame ones, dropping some. V and J calls and clone size are as listed in that table; D and trimming were resolved from the DNA. The data contain roughly 40,000 clones, less than 85% of them singletons. The material sequenced was CD4+ T cells from blood buffy coats. V is TRBV9 and J is TRBJ2-1, with 8 bases identical to TRBD2. The receptor was isolated from a human donor in good health. The CDR3 nucleotides are TGTGCCAGCAGCGTAGAAGGAACTAGCGGAATTTATTACAATGAGCAGTTCTTC. Amino acids: CASSVEGTSGIYYNEQFF.